Below, 31 T cell receptor beta chains from the same sample are listed, as sequenced in a study of T-cell reconstitution after alpha-beta-depleted transplantation in children. The TCRbeta library was prepared with unique molecular identifiers. TCRdb recomputed calls from the PCR reads with MiXCR, one row per CDR3 protein. Of some 290,000 distinct CDR3 sequences listed, more than 9% were seen once; the top ten hold roughly a tenth. Specimen: PBMCs from the stem cell graft donor, collected from the stem cell graft. These receptors all stem from a human donor who donated a stem cell graft to a child with SCID.

This clonotype occurred a few times. This chain uses TRBV20-1 with TRBJ2-7, with 10 bases identical to TRBD2. Germline V gene data show CDR1 as DFQATT and CDR2 as SNEGSKA (reference sequence). The CDR3 contains 16 residues. V lost 0 bases, J lost 4 bases, and 9 bases stayed unmatched. The CDR3 nucleotides are TGCAGTGCTAGAGATCTTAGTAGCGGGGGGAGATACGAGCAGTACTTC. Protein product: CSARDLSSGGRYEQYF.

This clonotype was counted a few times. The chain uses TRBV20-1 and TRBJ2-5, with TRBD2 identical over 7 bases. Germline CDR1 reads DFQATT; CDR2 reads SNEGSKA (reference sequence). The CDR3 spans 13 residues. Trimming at V came to 4 bases and at J to 2 bases, leaving 4 bases not matched to a gene. CDR3 amino acids: CSATSSGQETQYF. In nucleotides, the CDR3 is TGCAGTGCTACGTCTAGCGGTCAAGAGACCCAGTACTTC.

The rearrangement uses TRBV12-3 or TRBV12-4 and TRBJ2-5; D not resolved. The V end was cut by 4 bases, the J end by 3 bases, with 12 bases between. The CDR3 has 14 amino acids. The CDR3 region is CASSSLLGEETQYF. CDR3 nucleotides: TGTGCCAGCAGTTCCCTTCTGGGTGAAGAGACCCAGTACTTC.

This clonotype turned up a few times. The chain employs TRBV10-2 and TRBJ2-1; 8 bases match TRBD2. V shed 6 bases, J shed 8 bases, and the junction held 6 bases outside the gene matches. The CDR3 has 13 residues. Germline lookup yields CDR1 WSHSY and CDR2 SAAADI. The CDR3 loop reads CASSNVAGHEQFF. The CDR3 nucleotides read TGCGCCAGCAGCAACGTAGCGGGGCATGAGCAGTTCTTC.

This clonotype was seen a few times. The rearrangement uses TRBV5-1 and TRBJ1-2; TRBD1 might be the D (6 bases). Germline V gives CDR1 SGHRS, CDR2 YFSETQ. The CDR3 spans 15 residues. The V gene lost 4 bases and the J gene lost 4 bases, with 17 bases spanning the gap. DNA for the CDR3: TGCGCCAGCAGCACCACAGGGCTGGATATCTATGGCTACACCTTC. This gives the protein CASSTTGLDIYGYTF.

In this sample, this clonotype turned up a few times. Since a much larger clone is just one base distant, this may be a read error. V and J are TRBV7-6 and TRBJ1-1, with unresolved D. Germline lookup yields CDR1 SGHVS and CDR2 FNYEAQ. The V and J ends lost 5 bases and 1 base respectively, with 5 bases between them. This CDR3 has 12 residues. The CDR3 coding sequence is TGTGCCAGCAGCGAAGGGAACACTGAAGCTTTCTTT. Translated, it gives CASSEGNTEAFF.

The chain joins TRBV6-6 to TRBJ1-2, with D unclear. Trimming left V 5 bases short and J 2 bases short, with 9 bases between. CDR1 and CDR2 from the germline V gene are MNHNY and SVGAGI (reference sequence). This CDR3 region has 13 residues. Here the CDR3 DNA reads TGTGCCAGCAGTACCTGGGAGAACTATGGCTACACCTTC. It is translated as CASSTWENYGYTF.

V gene TRBV7-9 combines with J gene TRBJ2-3; 8 nucleotides agree with TRBD1. The germline V gene has CDR1 SEHNR and CDR2 FQNEAQ (reference sequence). With 6 bases clipped from V and 3 bases from J, the junction kept 11 bases outside the gene matches. CDR3 length: 16 amino acids. The CDR3 bases are TGTGCCAGCAGTTCCCCCGGCAGGGGGCCGACAGATACGCAGTATTTT. This gives the protein CASSSPGRGPTDTQYF. Looking up the rest from reference TRBV7-9 and TRBJ2-3 gives the full variable domain: DTGVSQNPRHKITKRGQNVTFRCDPISEHNRLYWYRQTLGQGPEFLTYFQNEAQLEKSRLLSDRFSAERPKGSFSTLEIQRTEQGDSAMYLCASSSPGRGPTDTQYFGPGTRLTVL.

Only a few counts were recorded for this clonotype. The chain carries TRBV9 and TRBJ2-2, with 8 bases fitting TRBD1. The length of the CDR3 is 16 residues. With V trimmed by 4 bases and J by 1 base, 6 bases remained unmatched. Germline V gene data show CDR1 as SGDLS and CDR2 as YYNGEE. CDR3: CASSPRQGRNTGELFF. In nucleotides, the CDR3 is TGTGCCAGCAGCCCTCGACAGGGGCGGAACACCGGGGAGCTGTTTTTT.

This clonotype was counted between two and nine times. The chain employs TRBV13 and TRBJ2-7; D may match TRBD1 or TRBD2 (5 bases each). Germline assignment: CDR1 PRHDT and CDR2 FYEKMQ (reference sequence). V lost 3 bases, J lost 4 bases, and 10 bases lay in between. The CDR3 is 13 residues long. For the CDR3, the DNA is TGTGCCAGCAGCTTGGGGGTGGGTTACGAGCAGTACTTC. Its protein is CASSLGVGYEQYF.

This clonotype was seen a handful of times. The V and J genes are TRBV12-3 or TRBV12-4 and TRBJ1-5, with 8 nucleotides matching TRBD1. The CDR3 has 15 residues. V dropped 7 bases and J dropped 4; count of bases not matched to a gene: 9. CDR3 nucleotide sequence: TGTGCCAGCACGACAGGGGTCGAAGTTAATCAGCCCCAGCATTTT. The encoded protein is CASTTGVEVNQPQHF.

This clonotype came up a few times. The chain couples TRBV7-9 to TRBJ1-1, with D tentatively TRBD1 (5 bases). The CDR3 extends over 16 amino acids. V was trimmed by 0 bases and J by 0 bases, leaving 11 bases between them. Germline lookup yields CDR1 SEHNR and CDR2 FQNEAQ (reference sequence). CDR3 sequence reads: CASSLAAGRMNTEAFF. The CDR3 DNA reads TGTGCCAGCAGCTTAGCGGCAGGGCGCATGAACACTGAAGCTTTCTTT.

The chain combines TRBV5-1 with TRBJ2-5; no clear D gene. This CDR3 region has 14 residues. With 6 bases removed from V and 2 bases from J, the gap between germline ends came to 14 bases. The V gene's germline CDR1 is SGHRS and CDR2 YFSETQ. CDR3 sequence (DNA): TGCGCCAGCAACAACGTGGACCCACAAGAGACCCAGTACTTC. Translating it yields CASNNVDPQETQYF.

The gene calls are TRBV29-1 and TRBJ2-7, with D maybe TRBD2 (5 bases). The CDR3 contains 15 residues. Germline CDR1 is SQVTM and CDR2 is ANQGSEA. The V end was cut by 0 bases, the J end by 3 bases, with 15 bases between. CDR3 in amino acids: CSVEEAADTLYEQYF. The CDR3 coding sequence is TGCAGCGTTGAAGAAGCGGCTGATACCCTCTACGAGCAGTACTTC.

The table lists this clonotype with many counts. The V and J genes are TRBV20-1 and TRBJ2-1; TRBD2 might be the D (6 bases). V shed 2 bases and J shed 4 bases, with 18 bases lying between them. Germline CDR1 is DFQATT and CDR2 is SNEGSKA (reference sequence). This CDR3 has 16 amino acids. The DNA of the CDR3 is TGCAGTGCTAGATCGAAAGGAGGGCTTAGTTACAATGAGCAGTTCTTC. Translation: CSARSKGGLSYNEQFF.

This clonotype was seen a handful of times. The gene calls are TRBV7-9 and TRBJ2-3, with 7 bases fitting TRBD2. The germline V gene has CDR1 SEHNR and CDR2 FQNEAQ (reference sequence). The CDR3 is 14 amino acids. Trimming cost V 5 bases and J 0 bases; bases outside gene matches: 2. The CDR3 loop is CASSISGSTDTQYF. The CDR3 coding sequence is TGTGCCAGCAGCATTAGCGGGAGCACAGATACGCAGTATTTT.

This clonotype occurred a few times. The J gene is TRBJ2-1, the V gene TRBV20-1; D unresolved. From germline, CDR1 is DFQATT and CDR2 SNEGSKA (reference sequence). This CDR3 contains 18 residues. Trimming left V 1 base short and J 4 bases short, with 23 bases between. The DNA of the CDR3 is TGCAGTGCTAGAGTGGCCCCAAAAATGGGGTTGAGATACAATGAGCAGTTCTTC. It encodes CSARVAPKMGLRYNEQFF.

In this sample, this clonotype turned up a few times. The chain uses TRBV29-1 and TRBJ1-5; unclear D gene. The V end lost 3 bases, the J end lost 0 bases, and 9 bases lay between the germline ends. This CDR3 is built from 14 residues. Germline CDR1 and CDR2: SQVTM and ANQGSEA. As DNA, the CDR3 is TGCAGCGTTGACGGGGATGGTAGCAATCAGCCCCAGCATTTT. Protein product: CSVDGDGSNQPQHF.

This clonotype was detected only a few times. The chain carries TRBV14 and TRBJ2-1; 10 positions agree with TRBD1. J lost 8 bases, V lost 4 bases, and 8 bases had no gene match. Germline-derived CDR1 and CDR2 are SGHDN and FVKESK. The CDR3 is made up of 15 amino acids. The CDR3 loop is CASSLRQGAWDEQFF. In DNA form, the CDR3 reads TGTGCCAGCAGCCTCAGACAGGGGGCTTGGGATGAGCAGTTCTTC.

The chain uses TRBV12-3 or TRBV12-4 and TRBJ1-5, with D possibly matching TRBD1 (5 bases). Deletions cut 1 base from V and 5 bases from J, with 15 bases between. The CDR3 is 16 amino acids. CDR3 coding DNA: TGTGCCAGCAGTTTAGAACGGAGGGGTGGCTATCAGCCCCAGCATTTT. Protein product: CASSLERRGGYQPQHF.

This clonotype was seen at least ten times. The rearrangement links TRBV20-1 to TRBJ1-1; the D is unclear. Germline V gene data show CDR1 as DFQATT and CDR2 as SNEGSKA (reference sequence). The CDR3 length is 12 residues. The CDR3 reads CSGRGGSTEAFF. The CDR3 DNA is TGCAGCGGAAGAGGAGGGAGCACTGAAGCTTTCTTT.

The rearrangement uses TRBV9 and TRBJ1-2, with D perhaps matching TRBD1 (6 bases). The CDR3 contains 14 residues. V was shortened by 7 bases and J by 6 bases, with 19 bases between the two germline ends. CDR1 and CDR2 (germline): SGDLS, YYNGEE. DNA for the CDR3: TGTGCCAGCGGGCGCTTGGGGGGGCCGGATGGCTACACCTTC. It is translated as CASGRLGGPDGYTF.

This CDR3 reads CASFERASYEQYF. Written as DNA, the CDR3 is TGTGCCAGCTTTGAGCGGGCCTCCTACGAGCAGTACTTC. J is TRBJ2-7 and V is TRBV6-1; possibly TRBD2 for D (6 bases). This CDR3 has 13 residues. CDR1 MNHNS and CDR2 SASEGT come from the germline V gene. The V and J ends lost 8 bases and 0 bases respectively, with 11 bases between them.

This clonotype was seen a handful of times. The rearrangement joins TRBV12-3 or TRBV12-4 to TRBJ1-1; the match to TRBD1 covers 8 bases. V trimming: 7 bases; J trimming: 2 bases; junction bases outside the gene matches: 6. The CDR3 is 14 amino acids. The CDR3 is CASKIGTGNTEAFF. The CDR3 coding sequence is TGTGCCAGCAAGATCGGGACAGGAAACACTGAAGCTTTCTTT.

The V gene is TRBV9, the J gene TRBJ2-3; D is undetermined. The CDR3 loop spans 15 amino acids. Germline loops: CDR1 SGDLS, CDR2 YYNGEE. Trimming stripped 0 bases from V and 0 bases from J, with 8 bases between. CDR3 region: CASSVVGSSTDTQYF. CDR3 DNA: TGTGCCAGCAGCGTAGTGGGTTCTAGCACAGATACGCAGTATTTT.

This clonotype was detected many times. This chain uses TRBV10-3 with TRBJ2-2, with 8 bases matching TRBD1. The CDR3 runs to 17 residues. Trimming removed 6 bases from V and 0 bases from J; junction bases left unmatched: 9. Germline values: CDR1 ENHRY, CDR2 SYGVKD. CDR3 sequence: CAISRHDRGTNTGELFF. Written as DNA, the CDR3 is TGTGCCATCAGCCGACATGACAGGGGAACGAACACCGGGGAGCTGTTTTTT.

This clonotype has ten or more counts. The chain joins TRBV28 to TRBJ2-5; perhaps D is TRBD1 or TRBD2 (5 bases each). The germline V gene has CDR1 MDHEN and CDR2 SYDVKM. V was clipped by 6 bases and J by 1 base, with 9 bases between them. This CDR3 contains 13 residues. The CDR3 nucleotides read TGTGCCAGCAGCCTCGGGGCCCAAGAGACCCAGTACTTC. It specifies CASSLGAQETQYF.

The V and J genes are TRBV29-1 and TRBJ1-2, with D maybe TRBD1 (6 bases). Looked up from germline, CDR1 is SQVTM and CDR2 is ANQGSEA. The CDR3 has 14 residues. The V end was cut by 5 bases, the J end by 8 bases, with 21 bases between. The CDR3 sequence: CSVNSGQTAGGYTF. The CDR3 DNA follows: TGCAGCGTTAACTCAGGACAGACCGCTGGAGGCTACACCTTC.

The V gene is TRBV7-3, the J gene TRBJ2-1; 7 nucleotides agree with TRBD2. After removal of 0 bases from V and 3 bases from J, the junction contained 2 bases not matched to a gene. This CDR3 is built from 15 residues. Germline V gene data show CDR1 as SGHTA and CDR2 as FQGTGA. In DNA form, the CDR3 reads TGTGCCAGCAGCTTAACCCCGGGAGGCTACAATGAGCAGTTCTTC. Residues: CASSLTPGGYNEQFF.

The chain joins TRBV24-1 to TRBJ2-3; D is ambiguous. The germline V gene encodes CDR1 KGHDR and CDR2 SFDVKD. CDR3 size: 13 residues. Trimming left V 6 bases short and J 1 base short, with 7 bases between. This chain's CDR3 is CATSLVRTDTQYF. The CDR3 DNA is TGTGCCACCAGTCTGGTTCGCACAGATACGCAGTATTTT.

This clonotype was counted many times. The chain employs TRBV28 and TRBJ2-7; D perhaps matches TRBD1 (5 bases). There are 14 residues in the CDR3. Germline loops: CDR1 MDHEN, CDR2 SYDVKM. V was clipped by 3 bases and J by 3 bases, with 12 bases between them. Here the CDR3 reads CASSLGRALYEQYF. In DNA form, the CDR3 reads TGTGCCAGCAGTTTGGGCAGGGCCCTCTACGAGCAGTACTTC.